This TCR beta chain is drawn from a study of T-cell memory formation after mild COVID-19. TCRdb reprocessed the 5' RACE reads with MiXCR, giving one entry per CDR3 protein. The data contain under 300,000 distinct CDR3 sequences, under 8.5% of them singletons. This TCR derives from a young man who had mild COVID-19 (a few samples of this study predate the infection). Cell type and time point are not known. Sequenced: PBMCs or a T cell subset sorted from them (not recorded which).

The CDR3 region has the DNA TGCGCCAGCAGCCAAGAGGCAGGGAGACAGCCCCAGCATTTT. This gives the protein CASSQEAGRQPQHF. This chain uses TRBV4-3 with TRBJ1-5; perhaps TRBD1 as D (5 bases). Germline V CDR1 and CDR2: LGHNA, YSLEER. The CDR3 runs to 14 residues. With 0 bases removed from V and 7 bases from J, the gap between germline ends came to 10 bases.